The rows below give T cell receptor beta chains drawn from one sample of a study of blood T cell repertoires in COVID-19. Profiling relied on immunoSEQ multiplex PCR, and the TCRdb table lists in-frame clones only, not all of them. Of about 280,000 clones in the sample, 90% were seen once. Sequencing input: PBMCs or T cells enriched from blood (not recorded which). These receptors were collected from a woman in her late teens or twenties with acute COVID-19. Each CDR3 is given with its conserved first and last residue. Fields, in order: J gene, V gene, D gene, clone size, CDR3 DNA, CDR3 protein. D genes are given only for firm matches. Expanded clones get a size class; other rows say once, few or many, or leave the size out.

>TRBJ2-1|TRBV7-9|TRBD2|-
TGTGCCAGCAGCCCACCTCGGGGTAGCGGGAGTATATCCTACAATGAGCAGTTCTTC
CASSPPRGSGSISYNEQFF
>TRBJ2-5|TRBV7-6|TRBD1|few
TGTGCCAGCAGCTTAAGGGGGACAGGGAGGATCGTCGAGACCCAGTACTTC
CASSLRGTGRIVETQYF
>TRBJ2-5|TRBV7-6|TRBD2|-
TGTGCCAGCAGCCGGGGGATTTTGGGACTAGCGGAAGAGACCCAGTACTTC
CASSRGILGLAEETQYF
>TRBJ1-1|TRBV3-1/TRBV3-2|TRBD1|-
TGTGCCAGCAGCCGAATTAAGGGACAGGGGTACACTGAAGCTTTCTTT
CASSRIKGQGYTEAFF
>TRBJ2-1|TRBV24-1|TRBD2|-
TGTGCCACCAGTGGAGGACTAGGACTAGCGGGAGGGTCATACAATGAGCAGTTCTTC
CATSGGLGLAGGSYNEQFF
>TRBJ2-5|TRBV30|TRBD1|-
TGTGCCTGGAGTGTACGGGTGACAGGGGGAGAGACCCAGTACTTC
CAWSVRVTGGETQYF
>TRBJ2-1|TRBV3-1/TRBV3-2|TRBD2|once
TGTGCCAGCAGCCAAGAATCAAGTCTTCCGACTAGCGGGAGGAATGAGCAGTTCTTC
CASSQESSLPTSGRNEQFF
>TRBJ2-1|TRBV6-5|-|-
TGTGCCAGCGGGTTGACAGGTGCGGAAGGTGAGCAGTTCTTC
CASGLTGAEGEQFF
>TRBJ1-5|TRBV25-1|-|few
TGTGCCAGCAGTCCCCCATCCCAGCATTTT
CASSPPSQHF
>TRBJ1-2|TRBV29-1|-|-
TGCAGCGTTGATACGGGGGGGCCTAACTATGGCTACACCTTC
CSVDTGGPNYGYTF
>TRBJ2-1|TRBV11-3|TRBD2|-
TGTGCCAGCAGCGAGAGGGCTAGCGGCAACAATGAGCAGTTCTTC
CASSERASGNNEQFF
>TRBJ1-2|TRBV18|TRBD1|few
TGTGCCAGCTCTCCCGACGGGGGACAGGCCTCTGGCTACACCTTC
CASSPDGGQASGYTF
>TRBJ2-7|TRBV7-9|TRBD1|-
TGTGCCACAACCTACGTCGGGACAGGGGGCGCTATTTCTTTC
CATTYVGTGGAISF
>TRBJ1-1|TRBV18|-|few
TGTGCCAGCTCCGGAGGGGTTTCGACTGAAGCTTTCTTT
CASSGGVSTEAFF
>TRBJ1-5|TRBV30|TRBD1|-
TGTGCCTGGAGCCATAGGTGGAGCAGGGGGACTAATCAGCCCCAGCATTTT
CAWSHRWSRGTNQPQHF
>TRBJ1-1|TRBV30|TRBD1|-
TGTGCCTGGGGATTCAACAGGGGTCACGAAGCTTTCTTT
CAWGFNRGHEAFF
>TRBJ2-1|TRBV12-3/TRBV12-4|-|-
TGTGCCAGCAGTTTTTGGGGCGCCGAGCAGTTCTTC
CASSFWGAEQFF
>TRBJ1-4|TRBV19|-|once
TGTGCCAGTAATACAGGGTTAGAGGAAAAACTGTTTTTT
CASNTGLEEKLFF
>TRBJ2-1|TRBV18|TRBD1|-
TGTGCCAGCTCACCCGGCTGGGACAGATCCTCCTACAATGAGCAGTTCTTC
CASSPGWDRSSYNEQFF
>TRBJ1-4|TRBV5-6|-|-
TGTGCCAGCAGCTTCAGGGCGGGGGAAAAACTGTTTTTT
CASSFRAGEKLFF
>TRBJ2-7|TRBV5-1|TRBD1|-
TGCGCCAGCAGTTCGGGACAGGACTTCTACGAGCAGTACTTC
CASSSGQDFYEQYF
>TRBJ2-1|TRBV7-7|TRBD2|-
TGTGCTAGCAGCTTAGGGGCTAGCGGGAGTTTAAGTGAGCAGTTCTTC
CASSLGASGSLSEQFF
>TRBJ2-6|TRBV5-8|-|-
TGTGCCAGCAGCTTGGCGGTCTCTGGGGCCAACGTCCTGACTTTC
CASSLAVSGANVLTF
>TRBJ2-5|TRBV14|-|-
TGTGCCAGCAGCCCGATAGGGGTTAGGGAGACCCAGTACTTC
CASSPIGVRETQYF
>TRBJ1-2|TRBV28|TRBD1|-
TGTGCCAGCAGTTTATCCCGACAGGGGGCGCTTTATGGCTACACCTTC
CASSLSRQGALYGYTF
>TRBJ2-5|TRBV21-1|-|once
TGTGCCAGCAGCAAAGGGGCTCGGGCTAGCGGGACCCAAGAGACTCAGTACTTC
CASSKGARASGTQETQYF
>TRBJ2-1|TRBV29-1|TRBD1|-
TGCAGCGCAAAAGACAGGGCGGTATGGAATGAGCAGTTCTTC
CSAKDRAVWNEQFF
>TRBJ2-5|TRBV19|-|-
TGTGCCAGTAGTATAGATCACAGGGTAGAGACCCAGTACTTC
CASSIDHRVETQYF
>TRBJ1-2|TRBV7-2|TRBD1|few
TGTGCCAGCAGCTTCGGTTCAGGGGGTGGCTACACCTTC
CASSFGSGGGYTF
>TRBJ2-1|TRBV27|TRBD2|-
TGTGCCAGCAGAGAGGCGGGAGTGGCCAATGAGCAGTTCTTC
CASREAGVANEQFF
>TRBJ2-7|TRBV7-9|TRBD2|-
TGTGCCAGCAGCTTGGGACTAGCTGACGACGAGCAGTACTTC
CASSLGLADDEQYF
>TRBJ1-1|TRBV7-8|-|-
TGTGCCAGCAGCTTACTGACTAACACTGAAGCTTTCTTT
CASSLLTNTEAFF
>TRBJ2-3|TRBV1|-|-
TGCACCAGCAGCCAAGACGGCGGCGTGAGGAGCACAGATACGCAGTATTTT
CTSSQDGGVRSTDTQYF
>TRBJ2-5|TRBV11-2|TRBD2|-
TGTGCCAGCAGCTCACCCCGGACTAGCGGGAGGGCAGGTGAAACCCAGTACTTC
CASSSPRTSGRAGETQYF
>TRBJ1-4|TRBV7-9|TRBD1|-
TGTGCCAGCAGAGGGGACAGGGCAAGTGAAAAACTGTTTTTT
CASRGDRASEKLFF
>TRBJ2-3|TRBV19|TRBD2|-
TGTGCCAGTAGTGCCGGGACTAGCGGGAGTAGGGCAGATACGCAGTATTTT
CASSAGTSGSRADTQYF
>TRBJ2-7|TRBV11-2|-|-
TGTGCCAGCAGCTTAGGGGGGCGTTCTGGGATAGCCTACGAGCAGTACTTC
CASSLGGRSGIAYEQYF
>TRBJ1-4|TRBV5-1|TRBD1|-
TGCGCCAGCAGCCCAAAGACGGGACAGGGGGCGCTTAATGAAAAACTGTTTTTT
CASSPKTGQGALNEKLFF
>TRBJ2-7|TRBV6-2/TRBV6-3|TRBD1|-
TGTGCCAGCAGTTTCGACAGGGGGGGCCACGAGCAGTACTTC
CASSFDRGGHEQYF
>TRBJ2-7|TRBV10-1|-|-
TGCGCCAGCAGTGGATCGATTTCGGGGGAGCAGTACTTC
CASSGSISGEQYF
>TRBJ2-5|TRBV4-1|-|once
TGCGCCAGCAGGGCTGGTCCCATCCGACAAGAGACCCAGTACTTC
CASRAGPIRQETQYF
>TRBJ2-5|TRBV29-1|TRBD1|-
TGCAGCGTTCGAGTACAGGGGGCGAGGGAGACCCAGTACTTC
CSVRVQGARETQYF
>TRBJ1-6|TRBV7-9|TRBD1|-
TGTGCCAGCAGTCGGAGGGGGACAGGGAAATATAATTCACCCCTCCACTTT
CASSRRGTGKYNSPLHF
>TRBJ1-2|TRBV30|-|-
TGTGCCTGGAACACCCCCCCCCAGGGCAACTATGGCTACACCTTC
CAWNTPPQGNYGYTF
>TRBJ2-5|TRBV5-1|TRBD1|-
TGCGCCAGCAGCCTCCAGGGGGAAGAGACCCAGTACTTC
CASSLQGEETQYF
>TRBJ2-7|TRBV11-2|TRBD1|-
TGTGCCAGCAGCTCACGCGGACAGGGGGCGGGAGAGCAGTACTTC
CASSSRGQGAGEQYF
>TRBJ2-7|TRBV5-6|TRBD2|-
TGTGCCAGCAGCGACCGACTAGCGGGAGACCCTGGCTACGAGCAGTACTTC
CASSDRLAGDPGYEQYF
>TRBJ2-2|TRBV7-8|TRBD2|-
TGTGCCAGCAGCTCCCTAGCGGGAGTGGGTACCGGGGAGCTGTTTTTT
CASSSLAGVGTGELFF
>TRBJ1-4|TRBV9|-|-
TGTGCCAGCAGCGTAGAGGGCGGGACCAATGAAAAACTGTTTTTT
CASSVEGGTNEKLFF
>TRBJ2-7|TRBV2|TRBD2|-
TGTGCCAGCAGTGAAGCGGGGGGAACGGGAGGGCCTCACGAGCAGTACTTC
CASSEAGGTGGPHEQYF
>TRBJ1-5|TRBV10-3|-|-
TGTGCCATCAGTGAGTACGGGGAGGTTCAGCCCCAGCATTTT
CAISEYGEVQPQHF